These 15 T cell receptor beta chains came from one sample sequenced in a study of a mutant IDH1 vaccine in newly diagnosed glioma. Sequencing was performed with immunoSEQ multiplex PCR; in TCRdb, only in-frame clones are kept and a portion is missing. The repertoire holds around 62,000 clones, with about 91% as singletons. Time point given: week 11, during vaccination. Each dose delivered 300 ug of mutant IDH1 20-mer peptide subcutaneously with imiquimod. Their recognized antigens are unknown. This specimen was PBMCs, taken from a glioma patient whose treatment included an IDH1 peptide vaccine. Receptors originate from a man in his forties with glioma.

The chain recombines TRBV2 with TRBJ1-2; TRBD1 might be the D (5 bases). Deletions cut 9 bases from V and 8 bases from J, with 10 bases between. The CDR3 length is 10 residues. In germline, CDR1 is SNHLY, CDR2 FYNNEI. The CDR3 protein is CARQVYGYTF. In DNA, the CDR3 is TGTGCCAGACAGGTCTACGGCTACACCTTC.

This clone is a singleton in its sample. The CDR3 region is CASSVGWVRTDTQYF. As DNA, the CDR3 is TGTGCCAGCAGCGTAGGGTGGGTTCGCACAGATACGCAGTATTTT. The genes are TRBV9 and TRBJ2-3; D not resolved. The germline V gene has CDR1 SGDLS and CDR2 YYNGEE. The CDR3 runs 15 residues. V was shortened by 0 bases and J by 1 base, with 9 bases between the two germline ends.

The table lists this clone with a count of one. This chain uses TRBV5-1 with TRBJ1-3; D may be TRBD1 (5 bases). This CDR3 spans 14 amino acids. Trimming stripped 4 bases from V and 0 bases from J, with 8 bases between. Germline V gives CDR1 SGHRS, CDR2 YFSETQ. CDR3: CASSLDSSGNTIYF. DNA for the CDR3: TGCGCCAGCAGCCTCGACAGCTCTGGAAACACCATATATTTT.

The chain links TRBV5-1 to TRBJ1-1, with D possibly matching TRBD1 (5 bases). The CDR3 runs 15 residues. Germline CDR1 SGHRS, CDR2 YFSETQ. V was shortened by 0 bases and J by 0 bases, with 9 bases between the two germline ends. The CDR3 region has the DNA TGCGCCAGCAGCTTGGAAGTGGGACTGAACACTGAAGCTTTCTTT. It specifies CASSLEVGLNTEAFF.

CDR3 in DNA: TGTGCCAGCAGCAGACAGGGGGCGGTACAAGAGACCCAGTACTTC. Encoded protein: CASSRQGAVQETQYF. This chain uses TRBV7-9 with TRBJ2-5; TRBD1 matches at 10 bases. Germline CDR1 and CDR2: SEHNR and FQNEAQ (reference sequence). The CDR3 has 15 amino acids. V was clipped by 5 bases and J by 2 bases; unmatched bases: 5.

The rearrangement uses TRBV27 and TRBJ2-3; D gene ambiguous. Germline CDR1 is MNHEY and CDR2 is SMNVEV (reference sequence). The CDR3 totals 15 residues. V was trimmed by 3 bases and J by 2 bases, leaving 12 bases between them. The CDR3 coding sequence is TGTGCCAGCAGTTTTTCACGCGGCCCCACAGATACGCAGTATTTT. This sequence encodes CASSFSRGPTDTQYF.

The J gene is TRBJ2-3, the V gene TRBV18; D is perhaps TRBD2 (6 bases). CDR1 and CDR2 (germline): KGHSH, LQKENI. The CDR3 loop spans 16 amino acids. V lost 1 base to trimming and J lost 3 bases, with 14 bases between them. The CDR3 loop reads CASSPRAGLQTDTQYF. The CDR3 nucleotides read TGTGCCAGCTCACCACGAGCGGGTCTGCAGACAGATACGCAGTATTTT.

The V and J genes are TRBV11-2 and TRBJ2-1; TRBD2 aligns across 11 bases. J lost 9 bases, V lost 7 bases, and 8 bases had no gene match. Germline-derived CDR1 and CDR2 are SGHAT and FQNNGV. The CDR3 totals 14 residues. DNA of the CDR3: TGTGCCAGCACCCTCACTAGCGGGAGCGGTGAGCAGTTCTTC. Translation gives CASTLTSGSGEQFF.

The chain is built from TRBV5-4 and TRBJ1-3; 7 bases align to TRBD1. Germline lookup yields CDR1 SGHNT and CDR2 YYREEE (reference sequence). J was trimmed by 4 bases and V by 4 bases; bases with no gene match: 5. The CDR3 is made up of 14 amino acids. The CDR3 loop reads CASSTRDSGNTIYF. CDR3 nucleotide sequence: TGTGCCAGCAGCACCCGGGACAGCGGAAACACCATATATTTT. The full variable domain, completed using reference TRBV5-4 and TRBJ1-3, is ETGVTQSPTHLIKTRGQQVTLRCSSQSGHNTVSWYQQALGQGPQFIFQYYREEENGRGNFPPRFSGLQFPNYSSELNVNALELDDSALYLCASSTRDSGNTIYFGEGSWLTVV.

The V call is TRBV7-2, the J call TRBJ1-3; D is perhaps TRBD1 (5 bases). Trimming shortened V by 1 base and J by 4 bases, and 17 bases separated the two germline ends. This CDR3 has 17 residues. Looked up from germline, CDR1 is SGHTA and CDR2 is FQGNSA. CDR3 in amino acids: CASSLESRAGPGNTIYF. Written as DNA, the CDR3 is TGTGCCAGCAGCTTAGAATCTCGGGCAGGGCCGGGAAACACCATATATTTT.

This chain connects TRBV4-1 to TRBJ1-1; 7 bases match TRBD1. Trimming at V came to 3 bases and at J to 4 bases, leaving 8 bases not matched to a gene. Germline V CDR1 and CDR2: MGHRA, YSYEKL. This CDR3 has 15 residues. In DNA form, the CDR3 reads TGCGCCAGCAGCCAGGGGGGACAGCTGGGCACTGAAGCTTTCTTT. It specifies CASSQGGQLGTEAFF.

The rearrangement uses TRBV7-9 and TRBJ1-5; 9 positions match TRBD1. Trimming at V came to 4 bases and at J to 8 bases, leaving 15 bases not matched to a gene. The CDR3 contains 17 residues. From germline, CDR1 is SEHNR and CDR2 FQNEAQ (reference sequence). The CDR3, as DNA: TGTGCCAGCAGCTCCCTTACGGTCGGGGACAGGGATAAGCCCCAGCATTTT. It specifies CASSSLTVGDRDKPQHF. The whole variable domain, filled in from reference TRBV7-9 and TRBJ1-5, reads DTGVSQNPRHKITKRGQNVTFRCDPISEHNRLYWYRQTLGQGPEFLTYFQNEAQLEKSRLLSDRFSAERPKGSFSTLEIQRTEQGDSAMYLCASSSLTVGDRDKPQHFGDGTRLSIL.

The chain couples TRBV7-9 to TRBJ2-3, with TRBD1 matching 7 bases. The CDR3 consists of 14 residues. Trimming at V came to 3 bases and at J to 6 bases, leaving 6 bases not matched to a gene. Germline lookup yields CDR1 SEHNR and CDR2 FQNEAQ (reference sequence). The CDR3 loop is CASSLARGTDTQYF. The CDR3, as DNA: TGTGCCAGCAGCTTGGCCAGGGGGACGGATACGCAGTATTTT.

This chain connects TRBV28 to TRBJ1-1; D remains ambiguous. Germline V CDR1 and CDR2: MDHEN, SYDVKM. The germline V and J ends were trimmed by 1 base and 2 bases, with 5 bases remaining between them. The CDR3 is 13 amino acids. The CDR3 loop is CASSLSFNTEAFF. CDR3 in DNA: TGTGCCAGCAGTTTATCTTTTAACACTGAAGCTTTCTTT.

This clone was picked up a small number of times. The CDR3 DNA follows: TGTGCCAGCAGCTTAGAGGGGGCGGGGCTGAACACTGAAGCTTTCTTT. It encodes CASSLEGAGLNTEAFF. The V call is TRBV7-4, the J call TRBJ1-1, with 7 bases aligning to TRBD1. The trim removed 1 base at V and 0 bases at J, leaving 5 bases unmatched. Germline CDR1 is SGHVT and CDR2 is SQSDAQ. The CDR3 is 16 residues long.